The 10 T cell receptor beta chains listed next were all sequenced from one sample in a study of blood T cells in healthy people across ages. A J-beta primer mix and a sample-barcoded 5' primer were used in a second PCR of about 6 to 12 cycles. MiXCR, run by TCRdb on the 5' RACE reads, gives a single entry per CDR3 protein. Here the sample spans 800,000 or so distinct CDR3 sequences, about 47% being singletons. The specimen was blood. These receptors originate from a man older than 75 in good health.

The rearrangement uses TRBV7-2 and TRBJ1-2, with D possibly matching TRBD1 (5 bases). CDR1 and CDR2 from the germline V gene are SGHTA and FQGNSA. V lost 1 base to trimming and J lost 5 bases, with 14 bases between them. This CDR3 comprises 15 residues. CDR3 sequence (DNA): TGTGCCAGCAGCTTAGTCTGGGGAGGGGAGTATGGCTACACCTTC. Translating gives CASSLVWGGEYGYTF.

The chain recombines TRBV9 with TRBJ2-7; D may be TRBD2 (5 bases). V gave up 3 bases and J gave up 3 bases, with 10 bases separating them. CDR1 is SGDLS and CDR2 is YYNGEE in the germline V gene. The CDR3 is made up of 13 amino acids. CDR3 loop: CASSGIRDYEQYF. CDR3 sequence (DNA): TGTGCCAGCAGCGGAATCCGGGACTACGAGCAGTACTTC. Filled out from reference TRBV9 and TRBJ2-7, the complete variable domain reads DSGVTQTPKHLITATGQRVTLRCSPRSGDLSVYWYQQSLDQGLQFLIQYYNGEERAKGNILERFSAQQFPDLHSELNLSSLELGDSALYFCASSGIRDYEQYFGPGTRLTVT.

V usage is TRBV6-2 or TRBV6-3 and J usage is TRBJ2-5; TRBD2 aligns across 7 bases. Germline CDR1 is MNHEY and CDR2 is SVGEGT. V was pared by 2 bases and J by 3 bases, with 6 bases of the junction left unmatched. The length of the CDR3 is 15 residues. The CDR3 DNA is TGTGCCAGCAGTTACCACCCGGCGGGGGAAGAGACCCAGTACTTC. Its translation is CASSYHPAGEETQYF.

This clonotype was found many times. The chain links TRBV5-1 to TRBJ2-7, with TRBD2 matching over 10 bases. The CDR3 has 18 residues. Germline CDR1 is SGHRS and CDR2 is YFSETQ. The ends lost 1 base at V and 1 base at J; junction bases unmatched: 11. The CDR3 sequence is CASSLRSGRAQISYEQYF. The CDR3 region has the DNA TGCGCCAGCAGCTTGCGGAGCGGGAGGGCCCAGATATCCTACGAGCAGTACTTC. The full variable domain, rest sourced from reference TRBV5-1 and TRBJ2-7, is KAGVTQTPRYLIKTRGQQVTLSCSPISGHRSVSWYQQTPGQGLQFLFEYFSETQRNKGNFPGRFSGRQFSNSRSEMNVSTLELGDSALYLCASSLRSGRAQISYEQYFGPGTRLTVT.

The V gene is TRBV21-1, the J gene TRBJ1-1; the DNA was not compared with TRBD1, the D call given in the table. TRBV21-1 is termed a pseudogene. This CDR3 is 15 amino acids long. The CDR3 sequence is CASSLRGGQDTEAFF. Written as DNA, the CDR3 is TGTGCCAGCAGCCTACGGGGGGGGCAGGACACTGAAGCTTTCTTT.

The chain uses TRBV7-9 and TRBJ2-4; 7 bases are a match to TRBD2. This CDR3 has 17 amino acids. Looked up from germline, CDR1 is SEHNR and CDR2 is FQNEAQ (reference sequence). Unmatched junction bases numbered 15, after V lost 1 base and J lost 9 bases. CDR3 sequence: CASSLGLTSSAAGIQYF. As DNA, the CDR3 is TGTGCCAGCAGCTTAGGGCTGACTAGCTCGGCGGCGGGCATTCAGTACTTC.

V is TRBV7-2 and J is TRBJ2-3, with TRBD2 matching 13 bases. This CDR3 has 18 amino acids. The germline gives CDR1 SGHTA, CDR2 FQGNSA. After removal of 1 base from V and 0 bases from J, the junction contained 4 bases not matched to a gene. In nucleotides, the CDR3 is TGTGCCAGCAGCTTAGGGACTAGCGGGGGTACTAGCACAGATACGCAGTATTTT. Its protein product is CASSLGTSGGTSTDTQYF. Full variable domain (missing parts from reference TRBV7-2 and TRBJ2-3): GAGVSQSPSNKVTEKGKDVELRCDPISGHTALYWYRQSLGQGLEFLIYFQGNSAPDKSGLPSDRFSAERTGGSVSTLTIQRTQQEDSAVYLCASSLGTSGGTSTDTQYFGPGTRLTVL.

The genes are TRBV20-1 and TRBJ2-5; TRBD1 matches 7 bases. Germline assignment: CDR1 DFQATT and CDR2 SNEGSKA (reference sequence). The V and J ends lost 3 bases and 7 bases, in that order; junction bases with no gene match: 11. The CDR3 has 14 residues. CDR3 loop: CSARPDRSDRTQYF. The CDR3 DNA reads TGCAGTGCTAGGCCGGACAGGTCAGACAGGACCCAGTACTTC.

V and J are TRBV7-2 and TRBJ2-1, with TRBD2 matching over 12 bases. There are 18 residues in the CDR3. V lost 1 base to trimming and J lost 10 bases; unmatched junction nucleotides: 14. Germline V gene sequence: CDR1 SGHTA, CDR2 FQGNSA. CDR3 nucleotides: TGTGCCAGCAGCTTAGAATCCCTAGCGGGGGGGCAGGTCGGGGAGCAGTTCTTC. Translating gives CASSLESLAGGQVGEQFF.

The chain links TRBV6-5 to TRBJ2-1; no clear D. Trimming took off 4 bases at V and 12 bases at J, with 16 bases between the two ends. CDR1 MNHEY and CDR2 SVGAGI come from the germline V gene. The CDR3 contains 13 residues. For the CDR3, the DNA is TGTGCCAGCAGTTCCACCAACACAGATACGCAGTTCTTC. It translates to CASSSTNTDTQFF.